The 2 T cell receptor beta chains listed next were all sequenced from one sample in a study of blood T cell repertoires in COVID-19. TCRdb's table, derived via immunoSEQ multiplex PCR, lists solely in-frame clones and lacks some. The sample contains over 300,000 clones, 87% of which appear only once. The sample was PBMCs or T cells enriched from blood (not recorded which). The receptors were gathered from a woman aged 30 to 39 who had recovered from COVID-19.

The chain recombines TRBV15 with TRBJ2-6; D perhaps matches TRBD1 (5 bases). V was clipped by 0 bases and J by 11 bases, with 14 bases between them. Germline V lookup: CDR1 LNHNV, CDR2 YYDKDF (reference sequence). This CDR3 has 15 residues. CDR3 sequence (DNA): TGTGCCACCAGCAGAGATATTGGGCCCAGGGACGTCCTGACTTTC. Protein sequence: CATSRDIGPRDVLTF. The whole variable domain, remainder taken from reference TRBV15 and TRBJ2-6, is DAMVIQNPRYQVTQFGKPVTLSCSQTLNHNVMYWYQQKSSQAPKLLFHYYDKDFNNEADTPDNFQSRRPNTSFCFLDIRSPGLGDTAMYLCATSRDIGPRDVLTFGAGSRLTVL.

The chain has TRBV2 and TRBJ1-1, with D uncertain. The CDR3 length is 10 residues. V lost 10 bases to trimming and J lost 1 base, with 4 bases between them. Germline V lookup: CDR1 SNHLY, CDR2 FYNNEI. The CDR3 loop is CATGNTEAFF. In DNA, the CDR3 is TGTGCCACAGGGAACACTGAAGCTTTCTTT. Based on the CDR3 plus reference TRBV2 and TRBJ1-1, the full variable domain is EPEVTQTPSHQVTQMGQEVILRCVPISNHLYFYWYRQILGQKVEFLVSFYNNEISEKSEIFDDQFSVERPDGSNFTLKIRSTKLEDSAMYFCATGNTEAFFGQGTRLTVV.